This T cell receptor beta chain was identified during a study of regulatory T cells in long-lasting Graves disease. Overall study results and limits: Accuracy was perhaps lowered by the small sample size. Newly diagnosed patients had higher TCR diversity than persistent Graves' patients did.

Deletions cut 2 bases from V and 5 bases from J, with 8 bases between. Germline V CDR1 and CDR2: SGHDT, YYEEEE. The CDR3 runs to 12 residues. To make TCR beta libraries, researchers used iRepertoire HTBI primers and Arm-PCR of CDR3 regions. One entry per CDR3 protein results from TCRdb running MiXCR on the multiplex PCR reads. The table includes around 400,000 distinct CDR3 sequences, about 15% detected once. This clonotype was seen ten or more times. The antigen remains unidentified. Stated time point: newly diagnosed GD, antithyroid drugs for less than 3 months. RNA isolated from PBMCs was used to make the TCR library. This sample also appeared in a second study, on T cells in Graves' hyperthyroidism and ophthalmopathy. This second study says: The HTBI primer set drove a first-round RT-PCR of the TCR CDR3.

The sequence was collected from a middle-aged woman with Graves disease. This sample comprised peripheral blood mononuclear cells (PBMCs), obtained at new diagnosis, from a patient treated with antithyroid drugs. The genes are TRBV5-6 and TRBJ2-7; D ambiguous. CDR3 in DNA: TGTGCCAGCAGCTTAGGGCGAAACGAGCAGTACTTC. It translates to CASSLGRNEQYF.